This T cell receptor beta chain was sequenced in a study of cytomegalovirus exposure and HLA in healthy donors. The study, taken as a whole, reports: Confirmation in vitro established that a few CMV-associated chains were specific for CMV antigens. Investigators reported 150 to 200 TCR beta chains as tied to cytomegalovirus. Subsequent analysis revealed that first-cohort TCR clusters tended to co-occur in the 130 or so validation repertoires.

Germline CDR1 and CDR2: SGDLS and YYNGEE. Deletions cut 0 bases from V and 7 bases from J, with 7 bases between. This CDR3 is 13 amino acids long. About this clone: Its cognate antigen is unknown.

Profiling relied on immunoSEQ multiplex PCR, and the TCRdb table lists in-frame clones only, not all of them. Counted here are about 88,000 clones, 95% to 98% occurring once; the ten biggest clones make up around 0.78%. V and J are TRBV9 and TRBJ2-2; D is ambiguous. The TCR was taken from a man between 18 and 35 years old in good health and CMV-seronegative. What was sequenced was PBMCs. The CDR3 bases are TGTGCCAGCAGCGTAGGGTCGGGCGGGGAGCTGTTTTTT. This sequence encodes CASSVGSGGELFF.